This T cell receptor beta chain was documented in a study of lymphopenia after photon versus proton radiotherapy. Study conclusions and caveats: After lymphocyte nadir, photon-treated repertoires showed oligoclonal expansion, especially CD8+ Temra. Photon-treated patients lost naive T cells and TCR diversity; proton-treated stayed stable. A bigger post-nadir fall in TCR diversity correlated inversely with survival time in deceased patients. Survival link was tested only in deceased patients; proton benefit remains a possibility.

Trimming took off 5 bases at V and 5 bases at J, with 16 bases between the two ends. Germline CDR1 is SGHAT and CDR2 is FQNNGV. This CDR3 comprises 15 residues. On this clone itself: What it binds is unknown.

Clones were read by immunoSEQ multiplex PCR, and TCRdb kept only the in-frame ones, dropping some. The sample lists 50,000 or so clones; roughly 90% were seen once. The sequences come from peripheral blood, collected from a patient treated with photon-based radiotherapy. The TCR sequence derives from a woman aged 35 to 49 with cholangiocarcinoma. The chain recombines TRBV11-2 with TRBJ2-1, with D perhaps matching TRBD1 or TRBD2 (6 bases each). CDR3 amino acids: CASSPNRGQNNEQFF. CDR3 DNA: TGTGCCAGCAGCCCGAATCGGGGGCAGAACAATGAGCAGTTCTTC.